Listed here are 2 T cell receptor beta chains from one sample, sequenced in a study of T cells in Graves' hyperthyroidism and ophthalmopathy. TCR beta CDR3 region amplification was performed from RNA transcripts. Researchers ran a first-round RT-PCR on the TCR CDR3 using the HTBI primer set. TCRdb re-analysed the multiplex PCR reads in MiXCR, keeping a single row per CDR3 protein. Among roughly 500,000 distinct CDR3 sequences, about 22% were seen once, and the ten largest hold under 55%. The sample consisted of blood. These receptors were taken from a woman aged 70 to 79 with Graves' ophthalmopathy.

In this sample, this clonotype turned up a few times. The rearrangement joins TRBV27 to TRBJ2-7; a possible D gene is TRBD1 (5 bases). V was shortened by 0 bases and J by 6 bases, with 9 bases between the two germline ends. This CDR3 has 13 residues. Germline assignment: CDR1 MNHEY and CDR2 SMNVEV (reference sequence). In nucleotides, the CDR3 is TGTGCCAGCAGTTTATCAGGCAGGGCCGAGCAGTACTTC. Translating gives CASSLSGRAEQYF.

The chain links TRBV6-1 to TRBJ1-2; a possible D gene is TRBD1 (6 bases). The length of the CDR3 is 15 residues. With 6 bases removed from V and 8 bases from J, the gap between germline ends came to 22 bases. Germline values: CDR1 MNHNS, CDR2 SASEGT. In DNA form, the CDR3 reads TGTGCCAGCAGACCTGGGGGGGGCGGTTATGGAGGCTACACCTTC. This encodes CASRPGGGGYGGYTF.